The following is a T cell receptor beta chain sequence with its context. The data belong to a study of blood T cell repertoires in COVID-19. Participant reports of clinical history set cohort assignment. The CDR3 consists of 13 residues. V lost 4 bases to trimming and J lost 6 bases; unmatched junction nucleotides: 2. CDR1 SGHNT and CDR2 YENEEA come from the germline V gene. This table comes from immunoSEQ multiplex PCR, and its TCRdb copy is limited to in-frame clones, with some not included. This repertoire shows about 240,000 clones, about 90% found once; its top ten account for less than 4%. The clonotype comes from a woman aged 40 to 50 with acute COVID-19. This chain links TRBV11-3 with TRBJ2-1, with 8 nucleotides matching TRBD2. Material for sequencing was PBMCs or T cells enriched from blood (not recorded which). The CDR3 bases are TGTGCCAGCAGCTCACTAGCGGTCAATGAGCAGTTCTTC. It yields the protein CASSSLAVNEQFF.